This T cell receptor beta chain is drawn from a study of blood T cell repertoires in COVID-19. Here immunoSEQ multiplex PCR was the method, and the copy in TCRdb shows in-frame clones only, minus some. The repertoire includes about 98,000 clones, 65% to 85% of them detected once, and roughly a tenth sits in the top ten. Germline V CDR1 and CDR2: KGHDR, SFDVKD. CDR3 length: 16 residues. With V trimmed by 1 base and J by 10 bases, 7 bases remained unmatched. The chain recombines TRBV24-1 with TRBJ2-1, with TRBD2 identical over 12 bases. Sequencing was done on a sample of peripheral blood. This TCR was sampled from a woman aged 80 or older with acute or convalescent COVID-19. The CDR3 coding sequence is TGTGCCACCAGTGATTTTTCTAGCGGGGGGGCTCTGGAGCAGTTCTTC. Amino acid sequence: CATSDFSSGGALEQFF.